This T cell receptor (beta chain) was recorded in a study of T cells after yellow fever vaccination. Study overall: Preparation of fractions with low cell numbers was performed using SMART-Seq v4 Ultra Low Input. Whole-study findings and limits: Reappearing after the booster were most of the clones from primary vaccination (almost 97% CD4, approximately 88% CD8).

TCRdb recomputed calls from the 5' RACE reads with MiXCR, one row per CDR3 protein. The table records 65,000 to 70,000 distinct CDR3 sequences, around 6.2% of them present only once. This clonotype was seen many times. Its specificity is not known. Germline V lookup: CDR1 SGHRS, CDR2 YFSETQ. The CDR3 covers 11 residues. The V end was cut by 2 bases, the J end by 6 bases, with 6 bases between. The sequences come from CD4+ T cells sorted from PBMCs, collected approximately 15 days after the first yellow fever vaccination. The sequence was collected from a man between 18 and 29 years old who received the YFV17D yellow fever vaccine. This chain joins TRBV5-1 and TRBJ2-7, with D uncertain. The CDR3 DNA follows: TGCGCCAGCAGCTTCGGTGGCGAGCAGTACTTC. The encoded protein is CASSFGGEQYF.